This TCR beta chain was observed in a study of shared clonotypes between healthy human individuals. Study at large: Used for every donor were three CD4 naive, three CD4 memory, two CD8 naive and one CD8 memory plate. Study observations and caveats: Relative to their counterparts shared across all four donors, non-shared clonotypes exhibited diminished generation probabilities.

The assay was carried out at the deep level. Per the original data handling: Filtering differed since immunoSEQ provided only junctions, with no quality scores. Only in-frame clones appear in the TCRdb table, and some are missing; sequencing was by immunoSEQ multiplex PCR. Clone size and the V and J calls come from that table; the DNA yielded D and trimming. The sample lists more than 600,000 clones, 90% to 95% occurring once. This CDR3 region has 14 residues. Germline V gives CDR1 SGHNT, CDR2 YYREEE (reference sequence). Losses at the gene ends were 1 base for V and 7 bases for J; bases not matched to a gene: 7. Concerning this clone: What it binds is not known.

Naive CD8 cells, CD45RO-negative and positively selected for CCR7, excluded terminally differentiated effector memory CD45RA+ cells. This chain uses TRBV5-4 with TRBJ2-7; 8 bases map to TRBD2. The receptor was isolated from a man aged 30 to 45 in good health. The sequenced material came from naive CD8+ T cells sorted from blood. Here the CDR3 DNA reads TGTGCCAGCAGCTTGACCAGCGGGAGTCGGGAGCAGTACTTC. This sequence encodes CASSLTSGSREQYF.